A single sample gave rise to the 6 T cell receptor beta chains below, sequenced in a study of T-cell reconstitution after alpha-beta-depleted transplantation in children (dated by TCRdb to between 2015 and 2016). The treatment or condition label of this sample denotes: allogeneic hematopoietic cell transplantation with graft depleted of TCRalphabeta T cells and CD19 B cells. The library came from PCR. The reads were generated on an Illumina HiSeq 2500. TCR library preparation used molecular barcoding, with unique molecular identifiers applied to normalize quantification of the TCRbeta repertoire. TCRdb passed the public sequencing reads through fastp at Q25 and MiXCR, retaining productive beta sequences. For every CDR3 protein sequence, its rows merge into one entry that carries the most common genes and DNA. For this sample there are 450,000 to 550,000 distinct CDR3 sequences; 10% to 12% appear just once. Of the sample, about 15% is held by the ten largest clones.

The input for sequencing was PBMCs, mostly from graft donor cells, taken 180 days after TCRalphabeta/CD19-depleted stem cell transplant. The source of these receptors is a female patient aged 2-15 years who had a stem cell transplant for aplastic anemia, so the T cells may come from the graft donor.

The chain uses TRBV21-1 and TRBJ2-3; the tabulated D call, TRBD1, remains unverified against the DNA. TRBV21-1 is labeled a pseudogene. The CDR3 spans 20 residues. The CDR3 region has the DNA TGTGCCAGCAGCAAAGCCCGGACAGGGCCGGATGGCGATTCTCGCACCACGCAGTATTTT. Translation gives CASSKARTGPDGDSRTTQYF.

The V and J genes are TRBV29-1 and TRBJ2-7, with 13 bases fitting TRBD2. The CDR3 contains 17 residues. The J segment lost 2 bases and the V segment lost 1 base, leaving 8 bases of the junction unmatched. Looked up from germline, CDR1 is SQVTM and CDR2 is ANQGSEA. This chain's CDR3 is CSVEAGTSGKSPYEQYF. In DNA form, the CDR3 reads TGCAGCGTTGAAGCGGGGACTAGCGGGAAGAGCCCCTACGAGCAGTACTTC.

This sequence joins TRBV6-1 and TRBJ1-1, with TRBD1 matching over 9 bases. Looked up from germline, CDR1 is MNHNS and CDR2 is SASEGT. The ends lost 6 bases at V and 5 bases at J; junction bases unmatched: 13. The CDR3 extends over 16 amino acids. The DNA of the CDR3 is TGTGCCAGCAGCCACCGGGACAGGGCCTTGAGAACTGAAGCTTTCTTT. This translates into CASSHRDRALRTEAFF.

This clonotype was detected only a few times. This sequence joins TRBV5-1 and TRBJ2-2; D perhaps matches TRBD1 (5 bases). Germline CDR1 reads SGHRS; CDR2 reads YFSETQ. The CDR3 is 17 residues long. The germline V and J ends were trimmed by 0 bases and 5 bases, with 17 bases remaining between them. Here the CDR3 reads CASSLEVSDRPTGELFF. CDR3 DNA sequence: TGCGCCAGCAGCTTGGAGGTTTCCGACAGACCAACCGGGGAGCTGTTTTTT.

Here the CDR3 reads CASSSDGYTEAFF. CDR3 nucleotide sequence: TGTGCCAGCAGCTCGGACGGGTACACTGAAGCTTTCTTT. V usage is TRBV7-2 and J usage is TRBJ1-1; D remains ambiguous. The CDR3 has 13 amino acids. Trimming cost V 4 bases and J 3 bases, with 9 bases left between them. CDR1 and CDR2 (germline): SGHTA, FQGNSA.

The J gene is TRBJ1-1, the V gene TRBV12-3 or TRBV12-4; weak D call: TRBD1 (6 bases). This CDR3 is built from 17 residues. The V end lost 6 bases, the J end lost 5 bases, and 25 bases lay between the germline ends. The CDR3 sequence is CASSLNRVHTPGTEAFF. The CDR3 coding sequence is TGTGCCAGCAGCCTCAACAGGGTTCACACCCCAGGGACTGAAGCTTTCTTT.